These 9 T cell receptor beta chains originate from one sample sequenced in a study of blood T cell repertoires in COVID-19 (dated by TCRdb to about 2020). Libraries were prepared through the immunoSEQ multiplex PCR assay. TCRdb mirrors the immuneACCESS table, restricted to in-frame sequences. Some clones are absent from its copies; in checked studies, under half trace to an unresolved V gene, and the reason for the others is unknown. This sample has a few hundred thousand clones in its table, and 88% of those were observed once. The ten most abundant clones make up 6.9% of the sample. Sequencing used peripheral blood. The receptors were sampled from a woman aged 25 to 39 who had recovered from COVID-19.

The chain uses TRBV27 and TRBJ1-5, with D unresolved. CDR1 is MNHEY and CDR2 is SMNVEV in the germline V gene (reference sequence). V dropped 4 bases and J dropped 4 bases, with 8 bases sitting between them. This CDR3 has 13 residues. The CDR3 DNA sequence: TGTGCCAGCAGTTACAGAGGGAATCAGCCCCAGCATTTT. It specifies CASSYRGNQPQHF.

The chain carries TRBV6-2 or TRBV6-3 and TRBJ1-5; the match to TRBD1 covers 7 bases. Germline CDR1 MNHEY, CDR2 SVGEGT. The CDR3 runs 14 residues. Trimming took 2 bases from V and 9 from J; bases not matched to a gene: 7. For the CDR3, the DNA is TGTGCCAGCAGTTACCGGGACAGCAGCCCGCCCCAGCATTTT. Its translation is CASSYRDSSPPQHF.

In DNA, the CDR3 is TGTGCCAGCAGCTGGGGAGACGGAGCACTCTATGGCTACACCTTC. Its translation is CASSWGDGALYGYTF. The rearrangement joins TRBV7-9 to TRBJ1-2; D unclear. The germline V gene has CDR1 SEHNR and CDR2 FQNEAQ (reference sequence). The ends were cut back, 4 bases at V and 4 bases at J, with 16 bases in the middle. This CDR3 has 15 residues.

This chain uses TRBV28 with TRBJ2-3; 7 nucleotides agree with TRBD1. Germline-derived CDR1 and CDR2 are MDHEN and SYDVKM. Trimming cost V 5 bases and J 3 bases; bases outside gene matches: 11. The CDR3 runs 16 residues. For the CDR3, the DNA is TGTGCCAGCAGTGGGGGATTTAACAGGGGTACAGATACGCAGTATTTT. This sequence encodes CASSGGFNRGTDTQYF.

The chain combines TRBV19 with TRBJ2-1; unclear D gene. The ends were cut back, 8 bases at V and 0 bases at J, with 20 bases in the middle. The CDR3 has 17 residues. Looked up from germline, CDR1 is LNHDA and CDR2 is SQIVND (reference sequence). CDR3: CASFLLAPIFSYNEQFF. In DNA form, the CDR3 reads TGTGCCAGTTTCTTATTAGCTCCTATCTTCTCCTACAATGAGCAGTTCTTC. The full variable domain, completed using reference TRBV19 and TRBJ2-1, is DGGITQSPKYLFRKEGQNVTLSCEQNLNHDAMYWYRQDPGQGLRLIYYSQIVNDFQKGDIAEGYSVSREKKESFPLTVTSAQKNPTAFYLCASFLLAPIFSYNEQFFGPGTRLTVL.

CDR3 bases: TGTGCCAGCAGCGCTGAGGACAGTTGGAGCTCCTACAATGAGCAGTTCTTC. This gives the protein CASSAEDSWSSYNEQFF. The rearrangement uses TRBV2 and TRBJ2-1, with a possible D match to TRBD1 (6 bases). CDR3 length: 17 residues. CDR1 SNHLY and CDR2 FYNNEI come from the germline V gene. V gave up 6 bases and J gave up 0 bases, with 18 bases separating them.

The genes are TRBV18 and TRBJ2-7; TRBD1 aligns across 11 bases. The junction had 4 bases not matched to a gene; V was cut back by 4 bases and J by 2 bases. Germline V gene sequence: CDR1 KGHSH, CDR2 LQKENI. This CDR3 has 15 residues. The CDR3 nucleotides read TGTGCCAGCTCACGCCGGGACAGGGGGACCTACGAGCAGTACTTC. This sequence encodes CASSRRDRGTYEQYF. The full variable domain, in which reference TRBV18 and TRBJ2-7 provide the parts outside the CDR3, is NAGVMQNPRHLVRRRGQEARLRCSPMKGHSHVYWYRQLPEEGLKFMVYLQKENIIDESGMPKERFSAEFPKEGPSILRIQQVVRGDSAAYFCASSRRDRGTYEQYFGPGTRLTVT.

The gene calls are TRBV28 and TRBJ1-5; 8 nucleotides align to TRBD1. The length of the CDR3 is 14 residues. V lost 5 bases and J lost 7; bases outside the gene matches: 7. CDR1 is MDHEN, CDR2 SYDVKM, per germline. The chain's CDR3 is CASSRDRGGQPQHF. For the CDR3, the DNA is TGTGCCAGCAGTCGCGACAGGGGCGGGCAGCCCCAGCATTTT.

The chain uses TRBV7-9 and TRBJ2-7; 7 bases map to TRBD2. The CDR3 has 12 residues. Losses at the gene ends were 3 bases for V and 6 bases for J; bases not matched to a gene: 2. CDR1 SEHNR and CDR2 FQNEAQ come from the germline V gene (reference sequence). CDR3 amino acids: CASSFGEGEQYF. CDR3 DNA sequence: TGTGCCAGCAGCTTCGGGGAGGGCGAGCAGTACTTC.